Presented here are 7 T cell receptor beta chains from one specimen sequenced in a study of T cells in Graves' hyperthyroidism and ophthalmopathy. Researchers took RNA transcripts and amplified the TCR beta CDR3 regions from them. HTBI primers were the set used in a first-round RT-PCR of the TCR CDR3. TCRdb used MiXCR to reprocess the multiplex PCR reads, holding one entry per CDR3 protein. The repertoire holds over 150,000 distinct CDR3 sequences, less than 20% seen once, with roughly 49% in the top ten. Sample: blood. These receptors were taken from a woman between 50 and 59 years old with Graves' hyperthyroidism.

J is TRBJ1-4 and V is TRBV12-5, with D possibly matching TRBD1 (5 bases). Per the germline V gene, CDR1 is LGHNT and CDR2 is FRNRAP. Deletions cut 3 bases from V and 4 bases from J, with 12 bases between. CDR3 length equals 15 residues. The CDR3 sequence: CASGLDRDLNEKLFF. The CDR3 coding sequence is TGTGCTAGTGGTTTAGACAGAGACCTTAATGAAAAACTGTTTTTT.

This clonotype appeared many times. The rearrangement uses TRBV3-1 and TRBJ2-7; 9 nucleotides line up with TRBD1. This CDR3 is built from 13 residues. Germline CDR1 LGHDT, CDR2 YNNKEL (reference sequence). The V segment lost 6 bases and the J segment 7 bases; nucleotides outside the gene matches: 7. The CDR3 sequence is CASRDRGLEEQYF. CDR3 sequence (DNA): TGTGCCAGCAGGGACAGGGGCCTCGAGGAGCAGTACTTC.

This clonotype was seen ten or more times. The rearrangement joins TRBV11-2 to TRBJ2-2; D is possibly TRBD2 (5 bases). V lost 6 bases and J lost 2, with 13 bases in between. The germline V gene encodes CDR1 SGHAT and CDR2 FQNNGV. This CDR3 is 15 amino acids long. Here the CDR3 reads CASSHTRLNTGELFF. The CDR3 bases are TGTGCCAGCAGTCATACTAGACTAAACACCGGGGAGCTGTTTTTT.

The count of this clonotype is one. This chain uses TRBV7-2 with TRBJ1-6; D is ambiguous. The CDR3 consists of 15 residues. Germline values: CDR1 SGHTA, CDR2 FQGNSA. V lost 5 bases and J lost 6, with 14 bases in between. The CDR3 DNA sequence: TGTGCCAGCAGCCCCCAGGTGGCAGTTAATTCACCCCTCCACTTT. Amino acids: CASSPQVAVNSPLHF. The full variable domain, its missing parts supplied by reference TRBV7-2 and TRBJ1-6, is GAGVSQSPSNKVTEKGKDVELRCDPISGHTALYWYRQSLGQGLEFLIYFQGNSAPDKSGLPSDRFSAERTGGSVSTLTIQRTQQEDSAVYLCASSPQVAVNSPLHFGNGTRLTVT.

This clonotype came up many times. This sequence joins TRBV5-1 and TRBJ2-2; D unresolved. V was trimmed by 0 bases and J by 0 bases, leaving 6 bases between them. This CDR3 is built from 15 residues. Germline assignment: CDR1 SGHRS and CDR2 YFSETQ. In nucleotides, the CDR3 is TGCGCCAGCAGCTTGGTGACCTCGAACACCGGGGAGCTGTTTTTT. It translates to CASSLVTSNTGELFF.

There are many counts of this clonotype. The V and J genes are TRBV3-1 and TRBJ1-1; possible D gene TRBD1, 6 bases. With 4 bases removed from V and 0 bases from J, the gap between germline ends came to 12 bases. Germline CDR1 is LGHDT and CDR2 is YNNKEL (reference sequence). The CDR3 spans 15 residues. The CDR3 spells CASSRTTGLNTEAFF. CDR3 DNA: TGTGCCAGCAGCCGAACCACAGGGTTGAACACTGAAGCTTTCTTT.

The sample holds many counts of this clonotype. The rearrangement joins TRBV12-5 to TRBJ2-7; tentatively, D is TRBD1 (6 bases). Trimming removed 6 bases at V and 2 bases at J, with 11 bases between. CDR3 size: 13 residues. Germline loops: CDR1 LGHNT, CDR2 FRNRAP. CDR3 protein: CASGGDIPYEQYF. CDR3 in DNA: TGTGCTAGTGGGGGGGACATCCCCTACGAGCAGTACTTC. The entire variable domain, with the rest obtained from reference TRBV12-5 and TRBJ2-7, is as follows: DARVTQTPRHKVTEMGQEVTMRCQPILGHNTVFWYRQTMMQGLELLAYFRNRAPLDDSGMPKDRFSAEMPDATLATLKIQPSEPRDSAVYFCASGGDIPYEQYFGPGTRLTVT.